Reported below is one T cell receptor beta chain. Its antigen is unknown. Per sample, at least 6 micrograms of total RNA were extracted. Then a second PCR, running roughly 6 to 11 cycles, was carried out with a sample-barcoded 5' primer and a J-beta primer mix. Researchers report that each sample yielded at least 3 million CDR3-containing paired-end reads. Each CDR3 protein is one row after TCRdb ran MiXCR on the 5' RACE reads. The sample has around 780,000 distinct CDR3 sequences; around 50% are singletons. The sample belongs to a study of blood T cells in healthy people across ages. Per germline, CDR1 MDHEN and CDR2 SYDVKM. CDR3 size: 16 residues. V trimming: 7 bases; J trimming: 3 bases; junction bases outside the gene matches: 13. Findings and caveats of the study: Per million T cells, the diversity of TCR beta decreased roughly linearly as age advanced. Researchers deemed the diversity estimates from one million T cells underestimates.

Sequences were obtained from blood. This receptor was taken from a man in his forties in good health. The genes are TRBV28 and TRBJ2-7, with 9 bases identical to TRBD1. CDR3 region: CASTNRGTGTYYEQYF. In DNA, the CDR3 is TGTGCCAGCACCAACCGAGGGACAGGGACCTACTACGAGCAGTACTTC.